The clone carrying this T cell receptor (beta chain) showed up just a few times. The data derive from a study of T cells in Graves' hyperthyroidism and ophthalmopathy. This CDR3 contains 13 residues. Germline CDR1 is MNHEY and CDR2 is SMNVEV (reference sequence). V lost 6 bases and J 6 bases, leaving 15 bases between the germline ends. Regions amplified from RNA transcripts were the TCR beta CDR3 regions. During a first-round RT-PCR of the TCR CDR3, the HTBI primer set was used. Each CDR3 protein gets one entry after TCRdb re-called the multiplex PCR reads with MiXCR. The table records 350,000 or so distinct CDR3 sequences, approximately 17% of them present only once.

The chain employs TRBV27 and TRBJ2-7; D assignment may be TRBD1 or TRBD2 (5 bases each). The clonotype comes from a woman in her 30s with Graves' hyperthyroidism that later progressed to Graves' ophthalmopathy. The sequenced sample consisted of blood. The CDR3 loop reads CASSHGGMGEQYF. As DNA, the CDR3 is TGTGCCAGCAGCCATGGGGGTATGGGCGAGCAGTACTTC.